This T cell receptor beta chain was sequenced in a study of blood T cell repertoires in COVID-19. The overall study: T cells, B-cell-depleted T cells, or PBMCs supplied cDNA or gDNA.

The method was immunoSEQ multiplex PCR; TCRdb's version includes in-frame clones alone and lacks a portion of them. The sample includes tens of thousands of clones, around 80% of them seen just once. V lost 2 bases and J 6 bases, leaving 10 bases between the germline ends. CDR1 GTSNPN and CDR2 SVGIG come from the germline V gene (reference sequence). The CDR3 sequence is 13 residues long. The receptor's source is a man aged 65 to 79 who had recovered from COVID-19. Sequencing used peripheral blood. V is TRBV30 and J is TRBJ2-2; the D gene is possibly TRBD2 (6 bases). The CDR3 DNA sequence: TGTGCCTGGAGTAGGCGGGGTGCCGGGGAGCTGTTTTTT. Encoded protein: CAWSRRGAGELFF. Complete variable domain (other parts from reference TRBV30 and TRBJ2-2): SQTIHQWPATLVQPVGSPLSLECTVEGTSNPNLYWYRQAAGRGLQLLFYSVGIGQISSEVPQNLSASRPQDRQFILSSKKLLLSDSGFYLCAWSRRGAGELFFGEGSRLTVL.